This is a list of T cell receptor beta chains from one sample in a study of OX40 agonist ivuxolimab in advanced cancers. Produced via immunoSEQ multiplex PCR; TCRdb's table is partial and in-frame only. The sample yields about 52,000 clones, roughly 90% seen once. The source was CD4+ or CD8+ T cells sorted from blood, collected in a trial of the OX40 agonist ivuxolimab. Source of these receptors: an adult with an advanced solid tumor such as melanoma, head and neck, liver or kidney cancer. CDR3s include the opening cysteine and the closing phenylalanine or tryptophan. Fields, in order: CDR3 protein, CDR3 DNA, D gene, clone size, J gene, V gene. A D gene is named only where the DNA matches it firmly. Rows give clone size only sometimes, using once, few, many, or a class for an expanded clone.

CDR3aa: CASSVVPGADGYTF; CDR3nt: TGTGCCAGCAGCGTAGTCCCGGGGGCGGATGGCTACACCTTC; d_gene: -; abundance: -; j_gene: TRBJ1-2; v_gene: TRBV9
CDR3aa: CASSEAGTYGYTF; CDR3nt: TGTGCCAGCAGTGAAGCAGGGACCTATGGCTACACCTTC; d_gene: -; abundance: -; j_gene: TRBJ1-2; v_gene: TRBV6-1
CDR3aa: CASSFSQGGGYTF; CDR3nt: TGCGCCAGCAGCTTTAGCCAGGGCGGTGGCTACACCTTC; d_gene: -; abundance: -; j_gene: TRBJ1-2; v_gene: TRBV5-1
CDR3aa: CASSYTTGNTIYF; CDR3nt: TGTGCCAGCAGTTACACAACAGGAAACACCATATATTTT; d_gene: -; abundance: -; j_gene: TRBJ1-3; v_gene: TRBV6-5
CDR3aa: CAWSVQQTGADTQYF; CDR3nt: TGTGCCTGGAGTGTACAACAGACAGGAGCAGATACGCAGTATTTT; d_gene: -; abundance: -; j_gene: TRBJ2-3; v_gene: TRBV30
CDR3aa: CASSPEVHNSPLHF; CDR3nt: TGTGCCAGCAGCCCAGAGGTTCATAATTCACCCCTCCACTTT; d_gene: -; abundance: medium-sized; j_gene: TRBJ1-6; v_gene: TRBV6-5
CDR3aa: CASSESGRGQETQYF; CDR3nt: TGCGCCAGCAGTGAGTCGGGAAGGGGTCAAGAGACCCAGTACTTC; d_gene: -; abundance: -; j_gene: TRBJ2-5; v_gene: TRBV10-1
CDR3aa: CASSQGGNQPQHF; CDR3nt: TGTGCCAGCAGTCAGGGAGGCAATCAGCCCCAGCATTTT; d_gene: -; abundance: -; j_gene: TRBJ1-5; v_gene: TRBV6-5
CDR3aa: CAYTWGGWTEAFF; CDR3nt: TGTGCCTACACCTGGGGGGGATGGACTGAAGCTTTCTTT; d_gene: -; abundance: few; j_gene: TRBJ1-1; v_gene: TRBV30
CDR3aa: CAISEVRGGTEAFF; CDR3nt: TGTGCCATCAGTGAAGTAAGAGGGGGCACTGAAGCTTTCTTT; d_gene: -; abundance: -; j_gene: TRBJ1-1; v_gene: TRBV10-3
CDR3aa: CASGLGSSHTEAFF; CDR3nt: TGTGCTAGTGGTTTGGGCTCATCGCACACTGAAGCTTTCTTT; d_gene: -; abundance: -; j_gene: TRBJ1-1; v_gene: TRBV12-5
CDR3aa: CASSPREDIYNSPLHF; CDR3nt: TGTGCCAGCTCACCACGGGAGGACATCTATAATTCACCCCTCCACTTT; d_gene: -; abundance: -; j_gene: TRBJ1-6; v_gene: TRBV18
CDR3aa: CASSRLPREETQYF; CDR3nt: TGTGCCAGCAGTAGACTCCCTCGGGAGGAGACCCAGTACTTC; d_gene: -; abundance: -; j_gene: TRBJ2-5; v_gene: TRBV6-1
CDR3aa: CASSPLSLAGGHTDTQYF; CDR3nt: TGTGCCAGCAGCCCCCTTTCACTAGCGGGGGGGCACACAGATACGCAGTATTTT; d_gene: TRBD2; abundance: once; j_gene: TRBJ2-3; v_gene: TRBV5-4
CDR3aa: CASSTAGAPMQETQYF; CDR3nt: TGTGCCAGCAGCACTGCGGGGGCCCCGATGCAAGAGACCCAGTACTTC; d_gene: -; abundance: -; j_gene: TRBJ2-5; v_gene: TRBV5-6
CDR3aa: CASSLNPGTNTGELFF; CDR3nt: TGCGCCAGCAGCTTGAATCCAGGGACGAACACCGGGGAGCTGTTTTTT; d_gene: -; abundance: -; j_gene: TRBJ2-2; v_gene: TRBV5-1
CDR3aa: CASSYPLGGSSYEQYF; CDR3nt: TGTGCCAGCAGTTACCCGCTCGGGGGGAGCTCCTACGAGCAGTACTTC; d_gene: TRBD2; abundance: -; j_gene: TRBJ2-7; v_gene: TRBV6-6
CDR3aa: CASSQQGGEQYF; CDR3nt: TGTGCCAGCAGCCAACAGGGCGGAGAGCAGTACTTC; d_gene: -; abundance: -; j_gene: TRBJ2-7; v_gene: TRBV11-2
CDR3aa: CASSMGTGLTNEKLFF; CDR3nt: TGTGCCAGTAGTATGGGGACAGGGTTAACTAATGAAAAACTGTTTTTT; d_gene: TRBD1; abundance: once; j_gene: TRBJ1-4; v_gene: TRBV19
CDR3aa: CASGLSRDFYEQYF; CDR3nt: TGTGCCAGCGGTCTCAGTCGGGACTTCTACGAGCAGTACTTC; d_gene: -; abundance: -; j_gene: TRBJ2-7; v_gene: TRBV28